This TCR beta chain was captured by sequencing in a study of OX40 agonist ivuxolimab in advanced cancers. The wider study: Dosing consisted of intravenous ivuxolimab at 0.01 to 10 mg/kg every 2 weeks. Whole-study findings and limits: In the expanded peripheral T cells, antigen specificity was never determined.

TCRdb keeps only in-frame clones here, not all; method: immunoSEQ multiplex PCR. The table includes 95,000 to 110,000 clones, approximately 89% detected once. With respect to this clone: Its antigen is unidentified.

Germline CDR1 ENHRY, CDR2 SYGVKD. V was pared by 7 bases and J by 2 bases, with 11 bases between. The CDR3 spans 13 residues. The clonotype was recovered from an adult with an advanced solid tumor such as melanoma, head and neck, liver or kidney cancer. The specimen was CD4+ or CD8+ T cells sorted from blood, collected in a trial of the OX40 agonist ivuxolimab. The chain recombines TRBV10-3 with TRBJ1-2; no clear D. The CDR3 DNA sequence: TGTGCCATCAAGAGGGAGGGAAACTATGGCTACACCTTC. It is translated as CAIKREGNYGYTF.